A single sample is the source of the 5 T cell receptor beta chains below, sequenced in a study of T cells in Graves' hyperthyroidism and ophthalmopathy (dated by TCRdb to 2018 to 2020). Libraries were prepared through multiplex PCR. TCRdb shows the sequencer as Illumina HiSeq 2000. The TCR beta CDR3 regions were amplified from the RNA transcripts. The TCR CDR3 was subjected to a first round of RT-PCR using the HTBI primer set and the Qiagen OneStep RT-PCR kit. TCRdb reprocessing: public reads trimmed at Q25 with fastp, clones called with MiXCR, in-frame beta chains kept. Records with the same CDR3 protein are collapsed into one entry carrying the most frequent genes and DNA. Within this sample are hundreds of thousands of distinct CDR3 sequences, with approximately 14% of them counted one time only. Jointly, the top ten make up 3.5% to 4.5% of the sample. The sample taken for sequencing was blood. These receptors were collected from a woman aged 35 to 49 with Graves' ophthalmopathy.

This clonotype was seen many times. The chain combines TRBV28 with TRBJ2-2, with TRBD2 matching over 13 bases. CDR1 is MDHEN and CDR2 is SYDVKM in the germline V gene. V shed 6 bases, J shed 6 bases, and the junction held 4 bases outside the gene matches. The CDR3 length is 15 residues. The CDR3 sequence: CASRKGLAGSGELFF. Here the CDR3 DNA reads TGTGCCAGCAGAAAGGGACTAGCGGGATCCGGGGAGCTGTTTTTT.

This clonotype has at least ten counts. This chain links TRBV6-5 with TRBJ1-5; weak D call: TRBD1 (6 bases). Trimming cost V 4 bases and J 5 bases, with 15 bases left between them. This CDR3 is 15 amino acids long. Germline CDR1 reads MNHEY; CDR2 reads SVGAGI. CDR3 DNA sequence: TGTGCCAGCAGTTTGGACAGTCTTTCTGATCAGCCCCAGCATTTT. Its protein product is CASSLDSLSDQPQHF.

Ten or more counts support this clonotype. The chain recombines TRBV6-5 with TRBJ2-7; D gene uncertain. The length of the CDR3 is 14 residues. The germline V gene encodes CDR1 MNHEY and CDR2 SVGAGI. V was pared by 5 bases and J by 2 bases, with 13 bases between. In DNA form, the CDR3 reads TGTGCCAGCAGTAACTATCCTGATCCCTACGAGCAGTACTTC. Residues: CASSNYPDPYEQYF.

This clonotype was detected many times. This rearrangement joins TRBV12-5 to TRBJ2-5; TRBD1 or TRBD2 may be the D gene (5 bases each). The CDR3 is 17 amino acids. Germline V CDR1 and CDR2: LGHNT, FRNRAP. V was pared by 2 bases and J by 5 bases, with 21 bases between. The CDR3 DNA reads TGTGCTAGTGGTTTGCCCCAGTGGGGGAGAATTTGGGAGACCCAGTACTTC. Translated: CASGLPQWGRIWETQYF.

The chain couples TRBV27 to TRBJ2-6; D not resolved. Trimming took off 3 bases at V and 0 bases at J, with 9 bases between the two ends. The CDR3 spans 16 residues. CDR1 is MNHEY, CDR2 SMNVEV, per germline (reference sequence). The CDR3 loop reads CASSFYGPSGANVLTF. The CDR3 coding sequence is TGTGCCAGCAGTTTCTACGGCCCCTCTGGGGCCAACGTCCTGACTTTC.